One sample yielded the 5 T cell receptor beta chains listed below, sequenced in a study of technical replicates of blood from four donors. Data came from immunoSEQ multiplex PCR; TCRdb stores just in-frame clones and leaves some out. This sample carries approximately 99,000 clones, 90% to 97% of them seen once, and the ten largest clones take roughly 0.33%. Sequencing input: T cells isolated from PBMCs. The origin of the receptors is a human donor in good health.

This sequence joins TRBV2 and TRBJ2-5; perhaps TRBD1 as D (6 bases). CDR3 length equals 15 residues. Trimming removed 2 bases at V and 5 bases at J, with 15 bases between. Germline V gives CDR1 SNHLY, CDR2 FYNNEI. CDR3 protein: CASSERGTLRETQYF. The CDR3 DNA follows: TGTGCCAGCAGTGAAAGGGGGACGCTAAGGGAGACCCAGTACTTC.

The chain carries TRBV5-4 and TRBJ2-7, with 13 bases that match TRBD2. Germline assignment: CDR1 SGHNT and CDR2 YYREEE (reference sequence). This CDR3 is 16 amino acids long. Germline trimming cut 2 bases from V and 2 bases from J; bases unmatched to any gene: 4. The CDR3 sequence is CASSLLAGGPPYEQYF. CDR3 coding DNA: TGTGCCAGCAGCTTACTAGCGGGAGGGCCGCCCTACGAGCAGTACTTC. The full variable domain, completed using reference TRBV5-4 and TRBJ2-7, is ETGVTQSPTHLIKTRGQQVTLRCSSQSGHNTVSWYQQALGQGPQFIFQYYREEENGRGNFPPRFSGLQFPNYSSELNVNALELDDSALYLCASSLLAGGPPYEQYFGPGTRLTVT.

The rearrangement joins TRBV9 to TRBJ2-2; 9 bases align to TRBD1. The CDR3 has 19 residues. Germline trimming cut 0 bases from V and 6 bases from J; bases unmatched to any gene: 15. Germline-derived CDR1 and CDR2 are SGDLS and YYNGEE. The CDR3 region has the DNA TGTGCCAGCAGCGTAGCTCCGGACAGGGGCCGCCCTAGCCCCGGGGAGCTGTTTTTT. Its translation: CASSVAPDRGRPSPGELFF.

The chain recombines TRBV2 with TRBJ2-7; 8 bases fit TRBD1. Germline CDR1 reads SNHLY; CDR2 reads FYNNEI. The CDR3 extends over 13 amino acids. The CDR3 DNA follows: TGTGCTTTTTTAGGACAGGGTTCCTACGAGCAGTACTTC. As protein: CAFLGQGSYEQYF.

The chain employs TRBV5-1 and TRBJ2-7; 11 nucleotides align to TRBD2. The CDR3 spans 19 residues. Germline values: CDR1 SGHRS, CDR2 YFSETQ. The V and J ends lost 4 bases and 2 bases, in that order; junction bases with no gene match: 17. Written as DNA, the CDR3 is TGCGCCAGCAGCCTATCGACTAGCGGGACAGTCGGGTCCCCCTACGAGCAGTACTTC. Translating it yields CASSLSTSGTVGSPYEQYF.